This T cell receptor (beta chain) is from a study of cytomegalovirus exposure and HLA in healthy donors. General study results and limits: The study labeled under 200 TCR beta chains cytomegalovirus-associated.

The data were produced by immunoSEQ multiplex PCR, yet TCRdb's version contains in-frame clones alone and is incomplete. The data contain approximately 100,000 clones, 88% of them singletons. While the first cohort had some 700 subjects, the donors belonged to the separate validation cohort of fewer than 150 subjects. Germline CDR1 is MNHEY and CDR2 is SMNVEV (reference sequence). Trimming took 2 bases from V and 3 from J, leaving 10 bases between them. The CDR3 is 14 amino acids. Details on this clone: Its antigen is unidentified.

This sequence originates from a woman younger than 35 in good health and CMV-seronegative. V gene TRBV27 combines with J gene TRBJ1-1, with D hard to call. Sequences were obtained from PBMCs. CDR3 region: CASSLSWEYTEAFF. CDR3 in DNA: TGTGCCAGCAGTTTAAGTTGGGAGTACACTGAAGCTTTCTTT.